Below, 26 T cell receptor beta chains from the same sample are listed, as sequenced in a study of cytomegalovirus exposure and HLA in healthy donors (dated by TCRdb to 2016 to 2017). Receptor amplification or capture employed the immunoSEQ multiplex PCR assay. For the multiplex PCR, a mixture combining 60 forward primers for TCR Vbeta segments and 13 reverse primers for TCR Jbeta segments was used. The clones in this table, taken by TCRdb from immuneACCESS, are in-frame only. Not every clone is retained; where verified, under half of the shortfall comes from an unresolved V gene, and the cause of the rest is unknown. Across this sample there are about 59,000 clones, with about four fifths seen only once. The ten largest clones take up approximately 3.9% of the sample. The sequenced sample was PBMCs. Receptors were obtained from a woman aged 35 to 49 in good health and CMV-seronegative.

CDR3 loop: CASSKGSAPKETQYF. For the CDR3, the DNA is TGTGCCAGCTCCAAAGGTAGCGCACCAAAAGAGACCCAGTACTTC. The chain uses TRBV7-2 and TRBJ2-5; TRBD2 is a possible D gene (5 bases). CDR1 SGHTA and CDR2 FQGNSA come from the germline V gene. This CDR3 has 15 residues. Deletions cut 8 bases from V and 3 bases from J, with 19 bases between.

The gene calls are TRBV5-4 and TRBJ2-7, with 8 bases aligning to TRBD2. After removal of 0 bases from V and 5 bases from J, the junction contained 1 base not matched to a gene. CDR3 length: 13 residues. Germline V lookup: CDR1 SGHNT, CDR2 YYREEE (reference sequence). CDR3 coding DNA: TGTGCCAGCAGCTTGGCCGGGGGGGACGAGCAGTACTTC. Amino acid sequence: CASSLAGGDEQYF.

This sequence joins TRBV15 and TRBJ2-1; possible D gene TRBD2, 6 bases. The CDR3 loop spans 14 amino acids. The germline V and J ends were trimmed by 6 bases and 4 bases, with 13 bases remaining between them. Germline V gives CDR1 LNHNV, CDR2 YYDKDF (reference sequence). DNA for the CDR3: TGTGCCACCAGGGGGACTCAGGGTTACAATGAGCAGTTCTTC. Protein sequence: CATRGTQGYNEQFF.

The chain uses TRBV5-1 and TRBJ1-2; D is undetermined. V lost 1 base to trimming and J lost 5 bases, with 9 bases between them. Per germline, CDR1 SGHRS and CDR2 YFSETQ. The CDR3 is 13 amino acids. In nucleotides, the CDR3 is TGCGCCAGCAGCTTGCCAGGCGATTATGGCTACACCTTC. Amino acids: CASSLPGDYGYTF.

Comment on this clone: Other DNA sequences from this sample encode an identical CDR3 as well. This chain joins TRBV18 and TRBJ2-7; the D is unclear. The V end was cut by 2 bases, the J end by 3 bases, with 5 bases between. Looked up from germline, CDR1 is KGHSH and CDR2 is LQKENI. The CDR3 spans 12 residues. The CDR3, as DNA: TGTGCCAGCTCACCAGGCGGCTACGAGCAGTACTTC. Translating gives CASSPGGYEQYF.

Details on this clone: The junction differs from germline at one of its ends, possibly a read error. The chain couples TRBV18 to TRBJ1-5, with TRBD1 matching 7 bases. This CDR3 has 13 residues. Germline V gene lookup returns CDR1 KGHSH and CDR2 LQKENI. For the CDR3, the DNA is TGTGCTAGCTCACGGGGGACAGACCAGCCCCAGCATTTT. Its translation: CASSRGTDQPQHF.

The table lists this clone with a few counts. The rearrangement links TRBV29-1 to TRBJ2-1; TRBD2 matches at 7 bases. The V segment lost 2 bases and the J segment 9 bases; nucleotides outside the gene matches: 13. CDR1 is SQVTM and CDR2 is ANQGSEA in the germline V gene. This CDR3 is built from 15 residues. CDR3 sequence: CSVETLAGGRGEQFF. CDR3 nucleotides: TGCAGCGTTGAAACATTAGCGGGCGGACGGGGTGAGCAGTTCTTC.

This rearrangement joins TRBV7-9 to TRBJ2-1, with D possibly matching TRBD2 (6 bases). CDR1 and CDR2 from the germline V gene are SEHNR and FQNEAQ (reference sequence). The CDR3 extends over 12 amino acids. V was clipped by 4 bases and J by 10 bases, with 11 bases between them. The CDR3 bases are TGTGCCAGCAGCTCCAGACTAGACGAGCAGTTCTTC. Amino acids: CASSSRLDEQFF.

The count of this clone is one. This sequence joins TRBV14 and TRBJ1-2; possibly TRBD1 for D (6 bases). The CDR3 is 16 residues long. Deletions cut 0 bases from V and 4 bases from J, with 15 bases between. Germline V gene sequence: CDR1 SGHDN, CDR2 FVKESK. The CDR3 sequence is CASSQDADSVIYGYTF. The DNA of the CDR3 is TGTGCCAGCAGCCAAGATGCGGACAGCGTAATCTATGGCTACACCTTC. The whole variable domain, remainder taken from reference TRBV14 and TRBJ1-2, is EAGVTQFPSHSVIEKGQTVTLRCDPISGHDNLYWYRRVMGKEIKFLLHFVKESKQDESGMPNNRFLAERTGGTYSTLKVQPAELEDSGVYFCASSQDADSVIYGYTFGSGTRLTVV.

This clone occurred a few times. The genes are TRBV5-1 and TRBJ1-4, with a possible D match to TRBD1 (6 bases). Trimming left V 3 bases short and J 10 bases short, with 22 bases between. The CDR3 covers 16 residues. The germline gives CDR1 SGHRS, CDR2 YFSETQ. CDR3 in DNA: TGCGCCAGCAGCTCTATTACCGACAGGTTGGGCGGAAAACTGTTTTTT. It specifies CASSSITDRLGGKLFF.

This chain connects TRBV5-4 to TRBJ2-3; 7 bases match TRBD2. This CDR3 is built from 16 residues. The trim removed 1 base at V and 0 bases at J, leaving 5 bases unmatched. CDR1 and CDR2 from the germline V gene are SGHNT and YYREEE (reference sequence). The CDR3 coding sequence is TGTGCCAGCAGCTTGTCTTCTAGCGGAAGCACAGATACGCAGTATTTT. Protein sequence: CASSLSSSGSTDTQYF.

This clone was observed a single time. V gene TRBV4-1 combines with J gene TRBJ1-4, with a tentative D call TRBD1 (6 bases). The CDR3 consists of 13 residues. Germline lookup yields CDR1 MGHRA and CDR2 YSYEKL. V lost 1 base and J lost 8, with 8 bases in between. This CDR3 is CASSQVQGEKLFF. The CDR3 nucleotides are TGCGCCAGCAGCCAAGTGCAGGGGGAAAAACTGTTTTTT.

The chain has TRBV19 and TRBJ1-1, with 11 bases lining up with TRBD1. Trimming took 3 bases from V and 2 from J; bases not matched to a gene: 8. The germline V gene has CDR1 LNHDA and CDR2 SQIVND (reference sequence). The CDR3 length is 17 residues. The CDR3 loop is CASSILGQGGSNTEAFF. The CDR3 nucleotides read TGTGCCAGTAGTATCTTGGGACAGGGGGGATCAAACACTGAAGCTTTCTTT.

The genes are TRBV9 and TRBJ2-7; D is possibly TRBD1 (6 bases). The CDR3 extends over 13 amino acids. The V end was cut by 5 bases, the J end by 2 bases, with 11 bases between. From germline, CDR1 is SGDLS and CDR2 YYNGEE. DNA of the CDR3: TGTGCCAGCAGTCCGGGACAAACCTACGAGCAGTACTTC. Translation: CASSPGQTYEQYF.

This clone was found once. A junction boundary mismatches the germline segment, possibly from a read error. Other DNA sequences in the sample encode the same CDR3. The V and J genes are TRBV7-2 and TRBJ1-1; D ambiguous. Germline loops: CDR1 SGHTA, CDR2 FQGNSA. The CDR3 loop spans 15 amino acids. Written as DNA, the CDR3 is TGTGCCAGCAGCTGGGGAGGTCAGCTGAACACTGAGGCTTTCTTT. As protein: CASSWGGQLNTEAFF.

This chain uses TRBV5-1 with TRBJ2-1; TRBD1 is a possible D gene (5 bases). CDR3 length: 15 residues. Trimming shortened V by 3 bases and J by 5 bases, and 15 bases separated the two germline ends. CDR1 and CDR2 (germline): SGHRS, YFSETQ. Here the CDR3 reads CASSYGHRLNNEQFF. CDR3 DNA sequence: TGCGCCAGCAGCTACGGACACCGACTCAACAATGAGCAGTTCTTC.

CDR3 residues: CAIQGDTEAFF. In DNA, the CDR3 is TGTGCCATCCAGGGGGACACTGAAGCTTTCTTT. The chain links TRBV7-9 to TRBJ1-1, with TRBD1 matching 7 bases. Trimming removed 10 bases from V and 3 bases from J; junction bases left unmatched: 2. CDR3 length: 11 residues. CDR1 and CDR2 from the germline V gene are SEHNR and FQNEAQ (reference sequence).

J is TRBJ2-7 and V is TRBV28, with 7 bases lining up with TRBD1. V trimming: 9 bases; J trimming: 2 bases; junction bases outside the gene matches: 10. The CDR3 is 14 residues long. Germline lookup yields CDR1 MDHEN and CDR2 SYDVKM. CDR3 loop: CASEPPGQAYEQYF. The CDR3, as DNA: TGTGCCAGTGAACCTCCCGGACAGGCCTACGAGCAGTACTTC. Using reference TRBV28 and TRBJ2-7 for the parts outside the CDR3, the full variable domain is DVKVTQSSRYLVKRTGEKVFLECVQDMDHENMFWYRQDPGLGLRLIYFSYDVKMKEKGDIPEGYSVSREKKERFSLILESASTNQTSMYLCASEPPGQAYEQYFGPGTRLTVT.

The genes are TRBV7-8 and TRBJ2-1; D might be TRBD2 (5 bases). CDR3 length: 15 residues. The germline V gene has CDR1 SGHVS and CDR2 FQNEAQ. Trimming shortened V by 2 bases and J by 3 bases, and 11 bases separated the two germline ends. CDR3 in amino acids: CASSLPIGLYNEQFF. The CDR3 coding sequence is TGTGCCAGCAGCTTACCGATCGGACTCTACAATGAGCAGTTCTTC.

The genes are TRBV4-2 and TRBJ2-1, with 10 bases that match TRBD2. This CDR3 is built from 17 residues. The germline V gene has CDR1 LGHNA and CDR2 YNFKEQ. With V trimmed by 1 base and J by 0 bases, 3 bases remained unmatched. The chain's CDR3 is CASSQVASGSSYNEQFF. The DNA of the CDR3 is TGTGCCAGCAGCCAAGTGGCTAGCGGGAGCTCCTACAATGAGCAGTTCTTC.

The rearrangement links TRBV6-1 to TRBJ2-5; TRBD1 agrees at 7 bases. The DNA end lines up better with TRBJ2-7; the J call may be wrong. The CDR3 has 13 residues. Germline CDR1 MNHNS, CDR2 SASEGT. The CDR3 sequence: CASERTGAYEQYF. DNA for the CDR3: TGTGCCAGCGAAAGGACAGGCGCCTACGAGCAGTACTTC.

The V call is TRBV2, the J call TRBJ2-5, with TRBD2 matching 7 bases. Per germline, CDR1 SNHLY and CDR2 FYNNEI. V shed 6 bases and J 0 bases; nucleotides not matched to a gene: 10. The CDR3 covers 16 residues. The CDR3 loop reads CASRELGLADQETQYF. As DNA, the CDR3 is TGTGCCAGCAGGGAATTGGGGCTAGCGGACCAAGAGACCCAGTACTTC.

The genes are TRBV28 and TRBJ2-1; 10 bases match TRBD2. Germline values: CDR1 MDHEN, CDR2 SYDVKM. Trimming removed 3 bases from V and 4 bases from J; junction bases left unmatched: 6. CDR3 size: 16 residues. The CDR3: CASSLHISGRYNEQFF. In DNA, the CDR3 is TGTGCCAGCAGTTTGCACATTAGCGGGAGGTACAATGAGCAGTTCTTC.

This rearrangement joins TRBV15 to TRBJ2-3; unclear D gene. Trimming stripped 0 bases from V and 0 bases from J, with 13 bases between. CDR1 and CDR2 (germline): LNHNV, YYDKDF (reference sequence). This CDR3 has 17 amino acids. The CDR3 loop reads CATSRDVGGSSTDTQYF. In DNA form, the CDR3 reads TGTGCCACCAGCAGAGATGTAGGCGGATCTAGCACAGATACGCAGTATTTT.

This clone was counted between two and nine times. V gene TRBV13 combines with J gene TRBJ2-7, with D perhaps matching TRBD1 (5 bases). This CDR3 contains 12 residues. The germline V and J ends were trimmed by 5 bases and 1 base, with 6 bases remaining between them. The germline V gene has CDR1 PRHDT and CDR2 FYEKMQ (reference sequence). CDR3 coding DNA: TGTGCCAGCAGCCAGGGTTCCTACGAGCAGTACTTC. Translating gives CASSQGSYEQYF.

V and J are TRBV7-9 and TRBJ1-5; 10 bases agree with TRBD1. Germline V gene data show CDR1 as SEHNR and CDR2 as FQNEAQ (reference sequence). The CDR3 consists of 13 residues. Trimming cost V 5 bases and J 5 bases; bases outside gene matches: 0. The CDR3 loop reads CASSGTGDQPQHF. As DNA, the CDR3 is TGTGCCAGCAGCGGGACAGGGGATCAGCCCCAGCATTTT.